This T cell receptor beta chain was sequenced in a study of T cell repertoires in cytomegalovirus infection. About the study: Public TCR beta signatures were indicative of both CMV infection and a matching HLA type.

The CDR3 spans 16 residues. V lost 0 bases and J lost 1, with 16 bases in between. The germline CDR1 and CDR2 sequences are DFQATT and SNEGSKA (reference sequence). Each CDR3 protein gets one entry after TCRdb re-called the reads with MiXCR. This table has some 300,000 distinct CDR3 sequences, 9.6% appearing once. The study's findings and limits: Summed public TCR beta family frequency identified CMV carriers bearing the relevant HLA. It was HLA-C-restricted CMV-specific TCR beta clonotypes that dominated the response ex vivo.

Details on this clonotype: Its specificity is unknown.

The receptor comes from a human donor in good health (CMV status not recorded). Some clones in this sample may be carry-over from other donors' samples. Specimen: PBMCs. The V and J genes are TRBV20-1 and TRBJ2-7; D not certain. Here the CDR3 reads CSAREEYGAPSYEQYF. The CDR3 coding sequence is TGCAGTGCTAGAGAGGAGTACGGAGCGCCATCCTACGAGCAGTACTTC.